A selection of T cell receptor beta chains follows, all from one sample in a study of T cells after somatic rescue of genetic block. Using immunoSEQ multiplex PCR, the repertoire was profiled, and TCRdb retains in-frame clones only, with some absent. The sample includes 110,000 or so clones, around nine tenths of them seen just once. Sequenced input: peripheral blood mononuclear cells (PBMCs). All receptors derive from a woman aged 18-29 years. Both conserved end residues are trimmed from each CDR3. A clone size is listed for some rows: how often the clone was seen (once, few, many), or a class if it is expanded.

j_gene: TRBJ2-7; v_gene: TRBV1; abundance: NA; CDR3aa: TSSHATTPWGEQY
j_gene: TRBJ1-2; v_gene: TRBV5-1; abundance: NA; CDR3aa: ASSAGTGDYYGYT
j_gene: TRBJ2-1; v_gene: TRBV9; abundance: NA; CDR3aa: ASSVATGTYNEQF
j_gene: TRBJ2-7; v_gene: TRBV6-1; abundance: NA; CDR3aa: ASSASGTGTYEQY
j_gene: TRBJ1-4; v_gene: TRBV4-1; abundance: NA; CDR3aa: ASSQDPTGGEKLF
j_gene: TRBJ1-2; v_gene: TRBV30; abundance: NA; CDR3aa: AWTQGIGGYT
j_gene: TRBJ2-2; v_gene: TRBV7-8; abundance: NA; CDR3aa: ASSSRATGGTGELF
j_gene: TRBJ1-3; v_gene: TRBV15; abundance: NA; CDR3aa: ATSKTGAGNTIY
j_gene: TRBJ1-5; v_gene: TRBV15; abundance: NA; CDR3aa: ATSRDISNQPQH
j_gene: TRBJ1-2; v_gene: TRBV7-2; abundance: NA; CDR3aa: ASSLVVAGAGYT
j_gene: TRBJ1-4; v_gene: TRBV7-9; abundance: NA; CDR3aa: ASSFGQGLEIEKLF
j_gene: TRBJ2-1; v_gene: TRBV9; abundance: NA; CDR3aa: ASSVGWTSGSPRVEQF
j_gene: TRBJ1-5; v_gene: TRBV27; abundance: NA; CDR3aa: ASSHNPTGNSNQPQH
j_gene: TRBJ1-6; v_gene: TRBV2; abundance: NA; CDR3aa: ASIPTGGSSPLH
j_gene: TRBJ1-5; v_gene: TRBV19; abundance: few; CDR3aa: ASSVDRAVQPQH
j_gene: TRBJ1-1; v_gene: TRBV15; abundance: NA; CDR3aa: ATSSSNGAF
j_gene: TRBJ1-2; v_gene: TRBV7-3; abundance: once; CDR3aa: ASSLRGGQDYGYT
j_gene: TRBJ2-3; v_gene: TRBV2; abundance: NA; CDR3aa: ASDPRGRGHTDTQY
j_gene: TRBJ2-4; v_gene: TRBV6-1; abundance: NA; CDR3aa: ASRDIAKNIQY
j_gene: TRBJ2-7; v_gene: TRBV6-1; abundance: NA; CDR3aa: ASRYRDPHEQY
j_gene: TRBJ1-6; v_gene: TRBV7-7; abundance: NA; CDR3aa: ASRGLGQGHLAYNSPLH
j_gene: TRBJ2-5; v_gene: TRBV6-5; abundance: NA; CDR3aa: ASSNAGTQETQY
j_gene: TRBJ2-7; v_gene: TRBV6-5; abundance: NA; CDR3aa: ASRRVLAYEQY
j_gene: TRBJ1-1; v_gene: TRBV7-9; abundance: few; CDR3aa: ASSLGSNTEAF
j_gene: TRBJ2-5; v_gene: TRBV7-2; abundance: NA; CDR3aa: ASSSALSGGVETQY
j_gene: TRBJ2-3; v_gene: TRBV9; abundance: NA; CDR3aa: ASSVVAGGKNTQY
j_gene: TRBJ2-1; v_gene: TRBV2; abundance: NA; CDR3aa: ASSVRGGPNNEQF
j_gene: TRBJ2-5; v_gene: TRBV6-5; abundance: NA; CDR3aa: ASSSGQGLETQY
j_gene: TRBJ2-6; v_gene: TRBV19; abundance: NA; CDR3aa: ASTLKTGSGANVLT
j_gene: TRBJ1-1; v_gene: TRBV30; abundance: NA; CDR3aa: ASHVKLNTEAF
j_gene: TRBJ2-5; v_gene: TRBV7-6; abundance: NA; CDR3aa: ASSARGTSGNSETQY
j_gene: TRBJ2-1; v_gene: TRBV5-1; abundance: NA; CDR3aa: ASSSLSGGTYNEQF
j_gene: TRBJ1-6; v_gene: TRBV28; abundance: few; CDR3aa: ASTPVGSPLH
j_gene: TRBJ2-5; v_gene: TRBV11-2; abundance: NA; CDR3aa: ASSLAETQY
j_gene: TRBJ2-2; v_gene: TRBV6-1; abundance: NA; CDR3aa: ASSKGTSGADGELF
j_gene: TRBJ1-3; v_gene: TRBV5-1; abundance: few; CDR3aa: ASSLTGLGSGNTIY
j_gene: TRBJ1-1; v_gene: TRBV5-5; abundance: NA; CDR3aa: ASSLLEGAANTEAF
j_gene: TRBJ1-1; v_gene: TRBV5-4; abundance: NA; CDR3aa: ASSSGQENTEAF
j_gene: TRBJ1-2; v_gene: TRBV6-5; abundance: NA; CDR3aa: ASSYSGQGYYGYT
j_gene: TRBJ2-7; v_gene: TRBV5-1; abundance: NA; CDR3aa: ASSLGTGGTYEQY